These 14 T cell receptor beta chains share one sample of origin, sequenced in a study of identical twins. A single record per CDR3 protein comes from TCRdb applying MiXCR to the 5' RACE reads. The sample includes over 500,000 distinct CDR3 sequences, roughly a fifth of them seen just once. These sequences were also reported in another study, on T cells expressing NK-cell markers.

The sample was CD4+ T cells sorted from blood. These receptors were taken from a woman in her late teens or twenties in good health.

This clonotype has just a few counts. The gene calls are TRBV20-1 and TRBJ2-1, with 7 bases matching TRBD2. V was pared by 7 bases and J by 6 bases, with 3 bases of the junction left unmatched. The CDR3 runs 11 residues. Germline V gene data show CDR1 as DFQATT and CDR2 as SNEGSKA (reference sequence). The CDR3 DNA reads TGCAGTGGCGGGAGAGGCAATGAGCAGTTCTTC. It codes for CSGGRGNEQFF.

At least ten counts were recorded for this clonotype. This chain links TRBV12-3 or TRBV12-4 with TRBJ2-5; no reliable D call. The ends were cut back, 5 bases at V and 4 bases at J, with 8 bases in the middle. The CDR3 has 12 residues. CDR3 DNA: TGTGCCAGCAGTCGAATGTTAGAGACCCAGTACTTC. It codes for CASSRMLETQYF.

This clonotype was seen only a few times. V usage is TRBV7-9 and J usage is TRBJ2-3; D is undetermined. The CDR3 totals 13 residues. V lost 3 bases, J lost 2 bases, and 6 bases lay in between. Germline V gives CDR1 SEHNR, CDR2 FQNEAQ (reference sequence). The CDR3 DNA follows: TGTGCCAGCAGCTTTTCCATCACAGATACGCAGTATTTT. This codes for CASSFSITDTQYF.

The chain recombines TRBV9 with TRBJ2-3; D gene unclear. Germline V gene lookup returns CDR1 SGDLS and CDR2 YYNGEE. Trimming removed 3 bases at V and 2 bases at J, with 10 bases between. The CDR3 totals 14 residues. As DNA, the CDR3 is TGTGCCAGCAGCGCTAAGACCGACACAGATACGCAGTATTTT. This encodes CASSAKTDTDTQYF.

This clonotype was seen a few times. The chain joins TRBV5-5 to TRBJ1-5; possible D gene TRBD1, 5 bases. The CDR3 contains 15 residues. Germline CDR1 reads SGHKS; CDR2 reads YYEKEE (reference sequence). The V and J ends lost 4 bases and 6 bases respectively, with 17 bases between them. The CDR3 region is CASSLEVGVGQPQHF. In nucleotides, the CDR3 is TGTGCCAGCAGCCTGGAAGTAGGGGTTGGTCAGCCCCAGCATTTT.

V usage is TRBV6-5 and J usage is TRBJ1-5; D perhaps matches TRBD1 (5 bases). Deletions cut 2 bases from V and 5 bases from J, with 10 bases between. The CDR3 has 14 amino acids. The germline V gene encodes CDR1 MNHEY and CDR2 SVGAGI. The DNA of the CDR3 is TGTGCCAGCAGTTACGACGGGGCATATCAGCCCCAGCATTTT. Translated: CASSYDGAYQPQHF.

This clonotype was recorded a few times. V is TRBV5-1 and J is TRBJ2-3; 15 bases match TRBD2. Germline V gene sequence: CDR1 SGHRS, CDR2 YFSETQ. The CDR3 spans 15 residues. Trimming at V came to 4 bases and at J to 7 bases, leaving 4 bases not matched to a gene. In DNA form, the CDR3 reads TGCGCCAGCAGCAGCGGACTAGCGGGGGGGAATACGCAGTATTTT. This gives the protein CASSSGLAGGNTQYF.

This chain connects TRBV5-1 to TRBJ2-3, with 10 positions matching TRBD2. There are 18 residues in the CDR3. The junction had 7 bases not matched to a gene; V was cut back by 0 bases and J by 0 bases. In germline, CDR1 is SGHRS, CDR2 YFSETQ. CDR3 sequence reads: CASSLARTSGDSTDTQYF. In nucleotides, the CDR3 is TGCGCCAGCAGCTTGGCCCGGACTAGCGGCGATAGCACAGATACGCAGTATTTT.

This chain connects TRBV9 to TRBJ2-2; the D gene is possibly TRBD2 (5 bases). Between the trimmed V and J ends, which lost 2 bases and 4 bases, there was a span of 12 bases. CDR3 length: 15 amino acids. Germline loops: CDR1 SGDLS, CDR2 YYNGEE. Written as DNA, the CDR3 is TGTGCCAGCAGCGTCAAAGGGAGTGGCACCGGGGAGCTGTTTTTT. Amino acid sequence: CASSVKGSGTGELFF.

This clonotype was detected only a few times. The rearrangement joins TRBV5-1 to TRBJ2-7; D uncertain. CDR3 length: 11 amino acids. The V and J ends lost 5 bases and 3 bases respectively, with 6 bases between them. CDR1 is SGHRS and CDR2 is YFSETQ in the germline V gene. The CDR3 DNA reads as TGCGCCAGCAGGTTGCGCTACGAGCAGTACTTC. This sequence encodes CASRLRYEQYF.

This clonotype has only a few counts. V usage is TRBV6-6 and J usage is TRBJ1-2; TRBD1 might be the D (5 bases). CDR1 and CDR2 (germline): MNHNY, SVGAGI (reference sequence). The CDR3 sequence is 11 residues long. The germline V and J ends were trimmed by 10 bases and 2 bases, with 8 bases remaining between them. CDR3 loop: CATRGNYGYTF. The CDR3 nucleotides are TGTGCCACCCGGGGGAACTATGGCTACACCTTC.

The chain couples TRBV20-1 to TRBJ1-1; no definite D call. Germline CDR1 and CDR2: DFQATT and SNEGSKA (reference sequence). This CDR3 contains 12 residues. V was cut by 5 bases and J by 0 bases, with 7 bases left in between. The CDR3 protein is CSACRVNTEAFF. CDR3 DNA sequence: TGCAGTGCTTGCCGGGTGAACACTGAAGCTTTCTTT.

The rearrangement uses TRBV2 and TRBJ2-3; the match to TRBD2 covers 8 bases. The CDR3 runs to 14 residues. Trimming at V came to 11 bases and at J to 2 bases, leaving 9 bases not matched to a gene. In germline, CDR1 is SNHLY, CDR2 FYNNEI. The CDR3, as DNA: TGTGCCGGGAGCGGGGGACCCGCCACAGATACGCAGTATTTT. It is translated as CAGSGGPATDTQYF.

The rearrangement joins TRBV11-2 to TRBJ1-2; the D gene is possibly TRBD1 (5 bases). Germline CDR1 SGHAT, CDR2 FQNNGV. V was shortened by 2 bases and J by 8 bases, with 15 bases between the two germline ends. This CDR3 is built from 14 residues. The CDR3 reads CASSLRTSRWGYTF. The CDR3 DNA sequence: TGTGCCAGCAGCTTACGGACATCCCGATGGGGCTACACCTTC. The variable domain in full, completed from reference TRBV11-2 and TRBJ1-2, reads EAGVAQSPRYKIIEKRQSVAFWCNPISGHATLYWYQQILGQGPKLLIQFQNNGVVDDSQLPKDRFSAERLKGVDSTLKIQPAKLEDSAVYLCASSLRTSRWGYTFGSGTRLTVV.